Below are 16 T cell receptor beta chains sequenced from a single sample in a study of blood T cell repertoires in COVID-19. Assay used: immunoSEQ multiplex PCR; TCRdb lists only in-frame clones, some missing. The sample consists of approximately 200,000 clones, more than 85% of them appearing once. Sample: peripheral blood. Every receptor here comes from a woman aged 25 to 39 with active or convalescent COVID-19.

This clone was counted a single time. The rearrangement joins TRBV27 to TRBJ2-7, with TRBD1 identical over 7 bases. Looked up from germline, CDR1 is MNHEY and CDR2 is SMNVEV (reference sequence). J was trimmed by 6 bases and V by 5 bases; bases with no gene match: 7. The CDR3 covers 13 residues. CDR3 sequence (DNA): TGTGCCAGCAGTCCGCACGACAGGGCCGAGCAGTACTTC. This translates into CASSPHDRAEQYF.

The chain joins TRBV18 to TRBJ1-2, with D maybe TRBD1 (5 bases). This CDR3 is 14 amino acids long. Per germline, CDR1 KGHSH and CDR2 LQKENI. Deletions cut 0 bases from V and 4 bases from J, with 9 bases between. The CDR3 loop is CASSPPKDSYGYTF. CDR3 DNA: TGTGCCAGCTCACCACCCAAAGACAGCTATGGCTACACCTTC.

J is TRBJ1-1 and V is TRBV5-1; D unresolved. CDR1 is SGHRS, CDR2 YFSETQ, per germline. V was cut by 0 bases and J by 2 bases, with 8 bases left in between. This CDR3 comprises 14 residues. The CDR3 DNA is TGCGCCAGCAGCTTGGAACAGATAAACACTGAAGCTTTCTTT. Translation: CASSLEQINTEAFF.

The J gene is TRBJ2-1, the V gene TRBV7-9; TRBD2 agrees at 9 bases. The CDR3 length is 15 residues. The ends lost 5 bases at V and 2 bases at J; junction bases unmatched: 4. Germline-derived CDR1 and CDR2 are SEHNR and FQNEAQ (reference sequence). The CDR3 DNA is TGTGCCAGCAGCACGACTAGCGGAACCTACAATGAGCAGTTCTTC. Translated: CASSTTSGTYNEQFF. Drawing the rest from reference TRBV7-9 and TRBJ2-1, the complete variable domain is DTGVSQNPRHKITKRGQNVTFRCDPISEHNRLYWYRQTLGQGPEFLTYFQNEAQLEKSRLLSDRFSAERPKGSFSTLEIQRTEQGDSAMYLCASSTTSGTYNEQFFGPGTRLTVL.

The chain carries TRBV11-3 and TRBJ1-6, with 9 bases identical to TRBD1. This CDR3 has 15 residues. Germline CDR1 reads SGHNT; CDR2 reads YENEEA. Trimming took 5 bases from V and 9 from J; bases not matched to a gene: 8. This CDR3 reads CASSPGQGFGSPLHF. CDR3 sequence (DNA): TGTGCCAGCAGCCCGGGACAGGGATTTGGTTCACCCCTCCACTTT.

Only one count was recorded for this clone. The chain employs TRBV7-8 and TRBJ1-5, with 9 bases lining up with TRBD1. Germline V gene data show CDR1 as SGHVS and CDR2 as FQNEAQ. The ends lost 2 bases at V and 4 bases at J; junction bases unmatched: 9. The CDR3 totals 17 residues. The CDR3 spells CASSLYGTGRRNQPQHF. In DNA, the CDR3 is TGTGCCAGCAGCTTATACGGGACAGGGAGAAGAAATCAGCCCCAGCATTTT.

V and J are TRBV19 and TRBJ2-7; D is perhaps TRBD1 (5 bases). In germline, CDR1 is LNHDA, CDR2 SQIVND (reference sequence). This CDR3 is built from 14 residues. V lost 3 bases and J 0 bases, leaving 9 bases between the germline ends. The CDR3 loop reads CASSIYTGSYEQYF. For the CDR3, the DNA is TGTGCCAGTAGTATCTATACAGGCTCCTACGAGCAGTACTTC.

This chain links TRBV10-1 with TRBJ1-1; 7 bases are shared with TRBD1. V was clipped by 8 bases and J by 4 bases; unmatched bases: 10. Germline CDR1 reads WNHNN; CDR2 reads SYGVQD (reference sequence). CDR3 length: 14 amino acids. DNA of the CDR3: TGCGCCAGCTTAACAGGGGTCACCTTCACTGAAGCTTTCTTT. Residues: CASLTGVTFTEAFF.

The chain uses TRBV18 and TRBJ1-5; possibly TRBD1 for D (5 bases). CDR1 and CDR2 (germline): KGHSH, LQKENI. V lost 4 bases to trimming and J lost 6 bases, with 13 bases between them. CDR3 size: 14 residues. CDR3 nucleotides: TGTGCCAGCTCACGGGGACTCCTCGGTCAGCCCCAGCATTTT. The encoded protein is CASSRGLLGQPQHF.

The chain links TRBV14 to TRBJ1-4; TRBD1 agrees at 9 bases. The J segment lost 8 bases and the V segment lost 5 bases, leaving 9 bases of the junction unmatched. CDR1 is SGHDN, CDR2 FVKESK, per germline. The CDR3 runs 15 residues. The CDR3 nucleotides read TGTGCCAGCAGCACCCTTACAGGGGGCATCGAAAAACTGTTTTTT. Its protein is CASSTLTGGIEKLFF. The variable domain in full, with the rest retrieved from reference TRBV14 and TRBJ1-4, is EAGVTQFPSHSVIEKGQTVTLRCDPISGHDNLYWYRRVMGKEIKFLLHFVKESKQDESGMPNNRFLAERTGGTYSTLKVQPAELEDSGVYFCASSTLTGGIEKLFFGSGTQLSVL.

The CDR3 DNA reads as TGTGCCAGCAGCCAAGGTCAGGGGGTGGTCGGCTACACCTTC. It specifies CASSQGQGVVGYTF. The chain is built from TRBV3-1 (or the pseudogene TRBV3-2) and TRBJ1-2, with 7 nucleotides matching TRBD1. Trimming took 1 base from V and 8 from J; bases not matched to a gene: 7. CDR3 length: 14 residues. Germline CDR1 is LGHDT and CDR2 is YNNKEL (reference sequence).

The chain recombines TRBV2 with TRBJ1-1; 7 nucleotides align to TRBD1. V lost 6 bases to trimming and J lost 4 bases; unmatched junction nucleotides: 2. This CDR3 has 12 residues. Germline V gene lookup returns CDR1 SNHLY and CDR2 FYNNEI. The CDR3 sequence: CASRWTGTEAFF. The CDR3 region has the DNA TGTGCCAGCAGATGGACAGGCACTGAAGCTTTCTTT.

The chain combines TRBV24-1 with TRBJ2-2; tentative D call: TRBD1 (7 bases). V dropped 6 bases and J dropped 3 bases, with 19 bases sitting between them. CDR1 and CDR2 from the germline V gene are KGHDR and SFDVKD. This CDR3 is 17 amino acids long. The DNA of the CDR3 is TGTGCCACCAGTCTGGGGGGCAGGGGGTTCGACACCGGGGAGCTGTTTTTT. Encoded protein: CATSLGGRGFDTGELFF.

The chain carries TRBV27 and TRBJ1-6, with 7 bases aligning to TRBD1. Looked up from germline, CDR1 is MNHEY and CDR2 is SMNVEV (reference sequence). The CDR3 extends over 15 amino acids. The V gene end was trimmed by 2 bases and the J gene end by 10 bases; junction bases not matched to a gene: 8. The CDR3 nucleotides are TGTGCCAGCAGTTTACGATGGGGGACAGCATCACCCCTCCACTTT. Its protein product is CASSLRWGTASPLHF.

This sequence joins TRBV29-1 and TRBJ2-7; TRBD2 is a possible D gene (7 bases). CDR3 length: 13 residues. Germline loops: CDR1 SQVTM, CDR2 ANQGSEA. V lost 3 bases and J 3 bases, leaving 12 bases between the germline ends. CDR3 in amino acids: CSVEGGQLYEQYF. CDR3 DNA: TGCAGCGTTGAGGGGGGGCAACTCTACGAGCAGTACTTC.

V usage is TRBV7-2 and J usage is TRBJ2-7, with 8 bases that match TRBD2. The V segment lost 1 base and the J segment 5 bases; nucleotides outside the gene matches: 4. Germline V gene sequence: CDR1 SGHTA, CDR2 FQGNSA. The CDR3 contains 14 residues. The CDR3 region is CASSLGGGRDEQYF. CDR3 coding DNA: TGTGCCAGCAGCTTAGGCGGGGGGCGGGACGAGCAGTACTTC.